Listed here is a single T cell receptor beta chain. Survey-level TCR beta sequencing used the immunoSEQ assay. Sequenced by immunoSEQ multiplex PCR; TCRdb stores in-frame clones only, minus some. The repertoire holds under 55,000 clones, with 85% to 95% as singletons. The CDR3 totals 14 residues. In germline, CDR1 is SGHNT, CDR2 YYREEE (reference sequence). Trimming pared 4 bases from V and 5 bases from J, leaving 15 bases between. Sequencing was done on a sample of PBMCs. The origin of this receptor is a man between 40 and 49 years old with rheumatoid arthritis. The chain joins TRBV5-4 to TRBJ1-1; D unclear. The CDR3 sequence is CASSKTSRNTEAFF. CDR3 sequence (DNA): TGTGCCAGCAGCAAAACTTCGCGTAATACTGAAGCTTTCTTT.